One sample yielded the 12 T cell receptor beta chains listed below, sequenced in a study of T-cell reconstitution after alpha-beta-depleted transplantation in children (dated by TCRdb to 2016 to 2017). The sample's treatment or condition label is to be understood as: allogeneic hematopoietic cell transplantation with graft depleted of TCRalphabeta T cells and CD19 B cells. The library was obtained by PCR. TCRdb records Illumina HiSeq 2500 as the sequencer. To normalize quantification of the TCRbeta repertoire, the TCR libraries were built with molecular barcoding that relied on unique molecular identifiers. Clones were called with MiXCR by TCRdb after fastp trimmed the public reads at Q25, and only in-frame beta chains were retained. When rows share a CDR3 protein, they turn into one entry using the most common DNA and genes. A total of fewer than 450,000 distinct CDR3 sequences appear in this sample, 15% to 20% of them only once. The ten largest account for roughly 41% of the sample.

The sequencing here drew on PBMCs, mostly from graft donor cells, taken 360 days after TCRalphabeta/CD19-depleted stem cell transplant. The source of these receptors is a male patient between 2 and 15 years old who had a stem cell transplant for acute lymphoblastic leukemia, so the T cells may come from the graft donor.

This chain joins TRBV28 and TRBJ2-7, with 16 nucleotides matching TRBD2. This CDR3 comprises 17 residues. The trim removed 4 bases at V and 5 bases at J, leaving 8 bases unmatched. CDR1 is MDHEN, CDR2 SYDVKM, per germline. The CDR3 DNA is TGTGCCAGCAGTTCCCACCCGGGACTAGCGGGAGGGAACGAGCAGTACTTC. Protein sequence: CASSSHPGLAGGNEQYF.

Many counts were recorded for this clonotype. This chain connects TRBV4-3 to TRBJ2-6; D unclear. The CDR3 is 15 amino acids. With 4 bases removed from V and 0 bases from J, the gap between germline ends came to 7 bases. CDR1 is LGHNA and CDR2 is YSLEER in the germline V gene. CDR3 DNA sequence: TGCGCCAGCAGCCCCGGTCACTCTGGGGCCAACGTCCTGACTTTC. This sequence encodes CASSPGHSGANVLTF.

This sequence joins TRBV7-2 and TRBJ2-5; unclear D gene. V lost 4 bases to trimming and J lost 3 bases, with 9 bases between them. CDR1 SGHTA and CDR2 FQGNSA come from the germline V gene. The CDR3 is 13 amino acids. The CDR3: CASSSLVKETQYF. Written as DNA, the CDR3 is TGTGCCAGCAGCTCGCTAGTTAAAGAGACCCAGTACTTC.

This clonotype was seen more than once but under ten times. The chain combines TRBV3-1 with TRBJ2-3; D is unclear. Trimming removed 1 base at V and 9 bases at J, with 11 bases between. The V gene's germline CDR1 is LGHDT and CDR2 YNNKEL (reference sequence). This CDR3 contains 13 residues. The CDR3 coding sequence is TGTGCCAGCAGCCAAGTGTTCAAGCAAACGCAGTATTTT. The encoded protein is CASSQVFKQTQYF.

This clonotype was detected ten times or more. This chain uses TRBV20-1 with TRBJ2-4, with TRBD1 as a possible D gene (6 bases). The V end was cut by 3 bases, the J end by 6 bases, with 15 bases between. The CDR3 has 14 amino acids. Germline CDR1 is DFQATT and CDR2 is SNEGSKA (reference sequence). The CDR3 DNA reads TGCAGTGCTAGTCTAACAGGGAATTTAAACATTCAGTACTTC. Translated: CSASLTGNLNIQYF.

This clonotype was counted a few times. The chain links TRBV12-5 to TRBJ2-2; D unresolved. The CDR3 consists of 12 residues. Trimming pared 7 bases from V and 6 bases from J, leaving 9 bases between. Germline CDR1 reads LGHNT; CDR2 reads FRNRAP. CDR3 DNA: TGTGCTAGTGCCTTCGATCCCGGGGAGCTGTTTTTT. This gives the protein CASAFDPGELFF.

This clonotype was counted a few times. This chain links TRBV7-2 with TRBJ2-1, with TRBD1 matching over 9 bases. The CDR3 runs 15 residues. Germline trimming cut 5 bases from V and 5 bases from J; bases unmatched to any gene: 7. The germline V gene has CDR1 SGHTA and CDR2 FQGNSA. The CDR3 sequence is CASSPTGGRHNEQFF. CDR3 nucleotides: TGTGCCAGCAGCCCGACAGGGGGTCGGCACAATGAGCAGTTCTTC.

This clonotype was counted a few times. V usage is TRBV7-3 and J usage is TRBJ2-2, with D uncertain. The V end was cut by 3 bases, the J end by 0 bases, with 8 bases between. From germline, CDR1 is SGHTA and CDR2 FQGTGA. There are 15 residues in the CDR3. The CDR3 sequence is CASSFGPANTGELFF. As DNA, the CDR3 is TGTGCCAGCAGCTTCGGTCCCGCGAACACCGGGGAGCTGTTTTTT.

This clonotype was detected many times. J is TRBJ1-2 and V is TRBV29-1; 7 nucleotides match TRBD1. Germline values: CDR1 SQVTM, CDR2 ANQGSEA. The CDR3 has 10 residues. Trimming at V came to 6 bases and at J to 8 bases, leaving 3 bases not matched to a gene. CDR3 sequence reads: CSVDRAGYTF. CDR3 nucleotides: TGCAGCGTAGACAGGGCCGGCTACACCTTC.

This clonotype has a handful of counts. The J gene is TRBJ2-1, the V gene TRBV6-2 or TRBV6-3; no firm D call. CDR1 is MNHEY, CDR2 SVGEGT, per germline. Trimming shortened V by 2 bases and J by 10 bases, and 12 bases separated the two germline ends. This CDR3 is 13 amino acids long. CDR3 nucleotides: TGTGCCAGCAGTTACGGTGGCCTTATAGAGCAGTTCTTC. It translates to CASSYGGLIEQFF.

The genes are TRBV24-1 and TRBJ2-7, with 10 nucleotides matching TRBD1. The CDR3 extends over 15 amino acids. CDR1 and CDR2 (germline): KGHDR, SFDVKD. V shed 7 bases and J 2 bases; nucleotides not matched to a gene: 7. The CDR3 reads CATSPSGTGAYEQYF. DNA for the CDR3: TGTGCCACCAGCCCTTCCGGGACAGGGGCCTACGAGCAGTACTTC.

The genes are TRBV28 and TRBJ2-5; TRBD1 agrees at 7 bases. This CDR3 contains 17 residues. Germline CDR1 and CDR2: MDHEN and SYDVKM. With 6 bases clipped from V and 0 bases from J, the junction kept 13 bases outside the gene matches. The CDR3 sequence: CASSLVRGRGYQETQYF. The DNA of the CDR3 is TGTGCCAGCAGCTTAGTACGGGGCAGGGGGTACCAAGAGACCCAGTACTTC.